This T cell receptor beta chain came from a study of T cell clonality in common variable immunodeficiency. Deletions cut 6 bases from V and 7 bases from J, with 12 bases between. Germline V lookup: CDR1 DFQATT, CDR2 SNEGSKA (reference sequence). CDR3 length: 12 amino acids. Sequencing input was equivalent genomic DNA from CVID and controls. Sequenced by immunoSEQ multiplex PCR; TCRdb stores in-frame clones only, minus some. The data show approximately 20,000 clones, none appearing only once, with approximately 2.5% held by the ten largest. No CVID subject was ill or on immunomodulatory drugs when sampled. Whole-study results and caveats: CVID subjects had higher TCRbeta clonality than healthy controls, most marked in about a third. Patient heterogeneity in the CVID cohort limited correlations between repertoire features and clinical complications. Fewer deletions and N-nucleotide insertions were reportedly seen in common variable immunodeficiency TCR beta sequences.

There are many counts of this clone. Its antigen is still unknown. The sequence runs out 3 residues before the end of the CDR3; the remainder is reconstructed from the germline J gene. Input material: peripheral blood mononuclear cells. This sequence joins TRBV20-1 and TRBJ1-4; D gene unclear. The clonotype comes from a human donor with common variable immunodeficiency. Incomplete CDR3 DNA: TGCAGTGCCGCGTTGTCGAGTGAAAAA. It specifies CSAALSSEK. The complete CDR3 reads CSAALSSEKLFF.